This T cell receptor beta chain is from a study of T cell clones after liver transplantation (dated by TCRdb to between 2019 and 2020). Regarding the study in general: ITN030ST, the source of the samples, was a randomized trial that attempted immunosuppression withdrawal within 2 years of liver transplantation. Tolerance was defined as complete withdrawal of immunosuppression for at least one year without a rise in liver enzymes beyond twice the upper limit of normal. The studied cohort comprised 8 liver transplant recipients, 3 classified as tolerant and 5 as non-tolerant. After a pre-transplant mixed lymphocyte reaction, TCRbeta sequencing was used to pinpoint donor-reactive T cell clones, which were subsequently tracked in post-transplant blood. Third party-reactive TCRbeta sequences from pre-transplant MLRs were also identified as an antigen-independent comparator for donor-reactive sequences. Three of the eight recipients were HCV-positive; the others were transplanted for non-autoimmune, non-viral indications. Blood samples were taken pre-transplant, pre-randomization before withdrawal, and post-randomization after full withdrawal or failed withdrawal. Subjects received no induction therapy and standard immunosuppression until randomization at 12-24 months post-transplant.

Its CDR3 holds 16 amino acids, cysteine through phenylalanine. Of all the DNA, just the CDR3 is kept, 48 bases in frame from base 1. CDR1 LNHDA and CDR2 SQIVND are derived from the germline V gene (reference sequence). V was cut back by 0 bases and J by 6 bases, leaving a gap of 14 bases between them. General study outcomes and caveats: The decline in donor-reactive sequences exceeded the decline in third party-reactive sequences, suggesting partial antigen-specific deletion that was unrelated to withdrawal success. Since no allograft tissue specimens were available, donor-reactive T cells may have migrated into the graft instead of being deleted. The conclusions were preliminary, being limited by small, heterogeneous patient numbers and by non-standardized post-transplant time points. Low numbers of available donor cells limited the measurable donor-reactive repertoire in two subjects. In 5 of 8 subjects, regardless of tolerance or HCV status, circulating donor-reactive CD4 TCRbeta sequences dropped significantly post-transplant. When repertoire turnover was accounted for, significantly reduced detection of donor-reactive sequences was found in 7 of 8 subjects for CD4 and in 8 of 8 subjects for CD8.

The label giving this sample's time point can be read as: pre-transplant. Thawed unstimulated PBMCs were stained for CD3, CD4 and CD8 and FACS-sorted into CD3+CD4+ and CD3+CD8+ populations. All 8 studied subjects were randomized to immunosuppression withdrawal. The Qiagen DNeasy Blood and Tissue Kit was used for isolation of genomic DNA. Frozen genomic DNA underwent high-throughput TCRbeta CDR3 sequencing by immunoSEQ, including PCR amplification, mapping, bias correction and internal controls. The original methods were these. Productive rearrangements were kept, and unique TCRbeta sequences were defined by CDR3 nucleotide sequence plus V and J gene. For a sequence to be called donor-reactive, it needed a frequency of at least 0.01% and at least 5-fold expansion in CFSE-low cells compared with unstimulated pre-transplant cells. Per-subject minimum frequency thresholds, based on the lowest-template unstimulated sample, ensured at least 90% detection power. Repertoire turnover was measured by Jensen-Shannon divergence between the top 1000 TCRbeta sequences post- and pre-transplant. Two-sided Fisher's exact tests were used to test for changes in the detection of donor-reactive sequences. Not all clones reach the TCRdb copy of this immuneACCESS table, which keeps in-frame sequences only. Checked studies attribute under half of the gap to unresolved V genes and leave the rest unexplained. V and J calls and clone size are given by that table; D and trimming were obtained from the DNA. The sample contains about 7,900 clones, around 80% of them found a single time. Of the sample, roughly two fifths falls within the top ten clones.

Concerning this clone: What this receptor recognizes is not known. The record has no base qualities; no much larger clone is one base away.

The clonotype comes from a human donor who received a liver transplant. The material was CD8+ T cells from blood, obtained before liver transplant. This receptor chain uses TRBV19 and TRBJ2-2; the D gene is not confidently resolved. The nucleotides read TGTGCCAGTAGTATAGATCGGTTCGCAGGCCCCGGGGAGCTGTTTTTT. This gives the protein CASSIDRFAGPGELFF.